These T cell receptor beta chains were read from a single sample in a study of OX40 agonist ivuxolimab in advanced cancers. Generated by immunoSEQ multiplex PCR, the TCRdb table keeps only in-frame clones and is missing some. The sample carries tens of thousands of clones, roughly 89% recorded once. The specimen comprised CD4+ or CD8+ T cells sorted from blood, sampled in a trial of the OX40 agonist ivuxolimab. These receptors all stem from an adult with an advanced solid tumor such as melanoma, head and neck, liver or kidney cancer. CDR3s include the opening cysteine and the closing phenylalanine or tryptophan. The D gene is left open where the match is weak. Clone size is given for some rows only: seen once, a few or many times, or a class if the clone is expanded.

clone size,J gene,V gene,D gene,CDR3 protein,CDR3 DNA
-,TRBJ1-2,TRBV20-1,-,CSARGVTGYTF,TGCAGTGCTAGGGGCGTTACTGGCTACACCTTC
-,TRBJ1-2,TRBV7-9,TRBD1,CASSKDQGQGARGYTF,TGTGCCAGCAGCAAAGACCAGGGACAGGGGGCTAGAGGCTACACCTTC
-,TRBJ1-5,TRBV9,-,CASSGGNFGQPQHF,TGTGCCAGCAGCGGCGGGAATTTTGGTCAGCCCCAGCATTTT
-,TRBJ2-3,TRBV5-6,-,CASSLVQGSADTQYF,TGTGCCAGCAGCTTGGTTCAGGGGTCGGCAGATACGCAGTATTTT
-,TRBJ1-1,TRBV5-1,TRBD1,CASSSMTGGNTEAFF,TGCGCCAGCAGCTCAATGACAGGGGGCAACACTGAAGCTTTCTTT
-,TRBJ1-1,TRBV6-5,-,CASSYYARDTEAFF,TGTGCCAGCAGTTACTATGCACGGGACACTGAAGCTTTCTTT
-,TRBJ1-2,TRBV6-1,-,CASTGRVYGYTF,TGTGCCAGCACTGGCAGGGTCTATGGCTACACCTTC
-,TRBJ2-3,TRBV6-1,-,CASSSREIRTDTQYF,TGTGCCAGCAGCTCCCGGGAGATCCGGACAGATACGCAGTATTTT
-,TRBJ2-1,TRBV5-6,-,CASSLGPGGSLSLWNEQFF,TGTGCCAGCAGCTTGGGGCCGGGCGGGTCCCTCTCATTGTGGAATGAGCAGTTCTTC
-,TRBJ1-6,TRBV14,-,CASSPTLDLHF,TGTGCCAGCAGCCCCACCCTGGACCTCCACTTT
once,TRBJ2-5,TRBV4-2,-,CASSQDRGRETQYF,TGTGCCAGCAGCCAAGATCGGGGGAGGGAGACCCAGTACTTC
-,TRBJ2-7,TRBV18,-,CASSPSDDEQYF,TGTGCCAGCTCACCATCAGATGACGAGCAGTACTTC
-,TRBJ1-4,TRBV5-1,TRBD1,CASSPRGTATNEKLFF,TGCGCCAGCAGCCCCAGGGGGACTGCAACTAATGAAAAACTGTTTTTT
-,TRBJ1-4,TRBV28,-,CASSFPLEGEKLFF,TGTGCCAGCAGTTTCCCTCTTGAGGGGGAAAAACTGTTTTTT
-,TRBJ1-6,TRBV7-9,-,CASSLQAAYNSPLHF,TGTGCCAGCAGCCTACAGGCAGCCTATAATTCACCCCTCCACTTT
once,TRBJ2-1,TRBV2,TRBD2,CATHRTSGITGNEQFF,TGTGCCACACACAGGACTAGCGGGATTACGGGGAATGAGCAGTTCTTC
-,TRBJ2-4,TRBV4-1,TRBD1,CASSRGQPGQNIQYF,TGCGCCAGCAGCCGGGGACAGCCAGGTCAAAACATTCAGTACTTC
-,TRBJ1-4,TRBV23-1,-,CASSQSARRGEKLFF,TGCGCCAGCAGTCAATCCGCTCGGAGGGGGGAAAAACTGTTTTTT
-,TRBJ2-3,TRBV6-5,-,CASTTPTSTDTQYF,TGTGCCAGCACCACCCCCACTAGCACAGATACGCAGTATTTT
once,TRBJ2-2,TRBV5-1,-,CASSPEGRGAVGELFF,TGCGCCAGCAGCCCAGAAGGAAGGGGGGCGGTCGGGGAGCTGTTTTTT
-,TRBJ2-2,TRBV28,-,CASSLPGAGELFF,TGTGCCAGCAGTTTGCCAGGGGCGGGGGAGCTGTTTTTT
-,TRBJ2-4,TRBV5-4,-,CASSLGLEGKKNIQYF,TGTGCCAGCAGCTTGGGGTTGGAGGGAAAGAAAAACATTCAGTACTTC
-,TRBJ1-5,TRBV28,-,CASTTPRGDGSRKYSNQPQHF,TGTGCCAGCACCACACCTCGGGGGGACGGCAGTAGGAAGTATAGCAATCAGCCCCAGCATTTT
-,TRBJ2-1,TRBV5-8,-,CASSFKRAYNEQFF,TGTGCCAGCAGCTTTAAACGGGCATACAATGAGCAGTTCTTC
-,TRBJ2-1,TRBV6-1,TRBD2,CASSEEGLAGINEQFF,TGTGCCAGCAGTGAGGAAGGACTAGCGGGAATCAATGAGCAGTTCTTC
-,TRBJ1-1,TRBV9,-,CASSVGPNRRNTEAFF,TGTGCCAGCAGCGTAGGGCCCAACAGGAGGAACACTGAAGCTTTCTTT
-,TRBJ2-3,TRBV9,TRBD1,CASSAGQGTDTQYF,TGTGCCAGCAGCGCTGGACAGGGCACAGATACGCAGTATTTT
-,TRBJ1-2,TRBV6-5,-,CASSSIQGAHTF,TGTGCCAGCAGTTCGATACAGGGCGCCCACACCTTC